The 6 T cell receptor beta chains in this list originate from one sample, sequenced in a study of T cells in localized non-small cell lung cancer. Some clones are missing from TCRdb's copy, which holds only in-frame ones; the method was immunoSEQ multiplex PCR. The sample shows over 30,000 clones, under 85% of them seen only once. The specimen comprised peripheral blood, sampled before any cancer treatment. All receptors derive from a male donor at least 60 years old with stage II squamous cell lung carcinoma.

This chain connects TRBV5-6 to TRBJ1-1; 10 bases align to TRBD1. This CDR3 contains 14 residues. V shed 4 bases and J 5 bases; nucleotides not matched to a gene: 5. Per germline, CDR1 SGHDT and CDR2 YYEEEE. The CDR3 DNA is TGTGCCAGCAGCCTACGGACAGGGGGAACTGAAGCTTTCTTT. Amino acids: CASSLRTGGTEAFF.

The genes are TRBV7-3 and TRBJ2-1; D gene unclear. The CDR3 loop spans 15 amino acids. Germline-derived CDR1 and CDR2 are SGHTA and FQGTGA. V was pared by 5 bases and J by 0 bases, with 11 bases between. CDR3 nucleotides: TGTGCCAGCAGCCCCCAGGAGTCCTCCTACAATGAGCAGTTCTTC. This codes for CASSPQESSYNEQFF.

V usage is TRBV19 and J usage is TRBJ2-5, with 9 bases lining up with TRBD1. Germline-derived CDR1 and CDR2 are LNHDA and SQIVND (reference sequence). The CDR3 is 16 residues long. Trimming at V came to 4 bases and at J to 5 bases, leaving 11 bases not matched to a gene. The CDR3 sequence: CASSTSTGGSGETQYF. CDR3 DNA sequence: TGTGCCAGTAGTACATCGACAGGGGGGTCGGGGGAGACCCAGTACTTC.

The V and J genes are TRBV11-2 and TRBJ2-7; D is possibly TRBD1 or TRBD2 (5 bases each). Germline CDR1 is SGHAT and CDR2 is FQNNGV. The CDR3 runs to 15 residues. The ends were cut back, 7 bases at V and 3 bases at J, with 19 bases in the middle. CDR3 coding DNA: TGTGCCAGCACTATCGGGGCACCCCGGGACTACGAGCAGTACTTC. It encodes CASTIGAPRDYEQYF.

CDR3 sequence: CATGQGGFVEQYF. The CDR3 DNA reads as TGTGCCACAGGACAGGGGGGTTTTGTCGAGCAGTACTTC. The V and J genes are TRBV10-3 and TRBJ2-7; 10 bases align to TRBD1. V was pared by 10 bases and J by 6 bases, with 9 bases of the junction left unmatched. Germline CDR1 reads ENHRY; CDR2 reads SYGVKD. The CDR3 is 13 residues long.

CDR3 nucleotide sequence: TGTGCCAGCAGACCCGGGACAGGGGGTCGCTACACCTTC. Translation: CASRPGTGGRYTF. This chain uses TRBV6-1 with TRBJ1-2; 11 bases are shared with TRBD1. This CDR3 has 13 residues. V trimming: 6 bases; J trimming: 9 bases; junction bases outside the gene matches: 6. Germline V gives CDR1 MNHNS, CDR2 SASEGT.